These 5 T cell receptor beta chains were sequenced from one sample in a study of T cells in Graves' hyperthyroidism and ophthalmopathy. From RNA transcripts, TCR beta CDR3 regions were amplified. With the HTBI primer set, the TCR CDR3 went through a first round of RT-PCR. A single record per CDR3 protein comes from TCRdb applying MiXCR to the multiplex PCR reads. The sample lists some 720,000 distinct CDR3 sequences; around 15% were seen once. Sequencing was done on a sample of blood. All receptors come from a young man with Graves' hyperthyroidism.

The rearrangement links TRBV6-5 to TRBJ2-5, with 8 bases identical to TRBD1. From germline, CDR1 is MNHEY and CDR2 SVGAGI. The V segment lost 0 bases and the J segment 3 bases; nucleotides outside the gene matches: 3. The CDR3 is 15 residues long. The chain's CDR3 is CASSYSGQGEETQYF. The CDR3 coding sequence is TGTGCCAGCAGTTACTCTGGACAGGGTGAAGAGACCCAGTACTTC.

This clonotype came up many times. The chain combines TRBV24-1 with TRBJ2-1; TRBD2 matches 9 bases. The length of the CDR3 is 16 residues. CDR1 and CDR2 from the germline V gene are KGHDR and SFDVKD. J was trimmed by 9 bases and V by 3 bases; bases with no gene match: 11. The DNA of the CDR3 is TGTGCCACCAGTGATACCGGTGGGGGACTAGCTAGTGAGCAGTTCTTC. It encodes CATSDTGGGLASEQFF.

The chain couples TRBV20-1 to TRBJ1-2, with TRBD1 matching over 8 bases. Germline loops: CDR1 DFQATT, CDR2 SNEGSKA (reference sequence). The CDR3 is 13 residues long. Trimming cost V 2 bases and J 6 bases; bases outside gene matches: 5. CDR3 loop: CSARLQGANGYTF. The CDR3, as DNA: TGCAGTGCTAGACTTCAGGGGGCGAATGGCTACACCTTC.

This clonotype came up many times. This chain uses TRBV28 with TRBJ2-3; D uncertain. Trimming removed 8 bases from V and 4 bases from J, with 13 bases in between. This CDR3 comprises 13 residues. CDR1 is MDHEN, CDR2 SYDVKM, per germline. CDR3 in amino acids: CASSLHGPDTQYF. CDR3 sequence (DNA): TGTGCCAGCTCCCTTCACGGACCAGATACGCAGTATTTT.

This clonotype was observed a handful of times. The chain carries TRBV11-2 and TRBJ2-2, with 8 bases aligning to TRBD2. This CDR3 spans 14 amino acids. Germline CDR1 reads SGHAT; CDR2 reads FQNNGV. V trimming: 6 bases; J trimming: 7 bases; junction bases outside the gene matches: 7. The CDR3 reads CASSSTSVGGELFF. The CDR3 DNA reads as TGTGCCAGCAGTTCGACTAGCGTGGGCGGGGAGCTGTTTTTT.